This TCR beta chain was retrieved from a study of OX40 agonist ivuxolimab in advanced cancers. Study in general: The group had a mean age of around 64 years, ranged from about 20 to 90, and was 82.7% male.

Some clones are missing from TCRdb's copy, which holds only in-frame ones; the method was immunoSEQ multiplex PCR. This sample has tens of thousands of clones, with 65% to 80% found just once. Study-level findings and limits: Relative to CD4+ cells, CD8+ T cells on average had more expanded clones. The study observed clonal expansion of CD4+ and CD8+ blood T cells by week 6 at 0.1 to 3.0 mg/kg.

Germline V lookup: CDR1 SGHRS, CDR2 YFSETQ. This CDR3 region has 13 residues. V was pared by 0 bases and J by 5 bases, with 8 bases between. This clone was seen only a few times. Its antigen is currently unknown. V and J are TRBV5-1 and TRBJ1-1; D unclear. This specimen consisted of CD4+ or CD8+ T cells sorted from blood, obtained in a trial of the OX40 agonist ivuxolimab. The origin of this receptor is an adult with an advanced solid tumor such as melanoma, head and neck, liver or kidney cancer. In DNA, the CDR3 is TGCGCCAGCAGCTTGGACCCCGGTACTGAAGCTTTCTTT. Protein: CASSLDPGTEAFF.